What follows describes a single T cell receptor beta chain. The target antigen is unknown. This record belongs to a study of brain T cells in children with intractable seizures. Points from the study as a whole: Patients' HCMV serostatus was unknown; virus specificity rests on CDR3 similarity alone. Clones missing pre-surgery may reflect undersampling of that blood sample.

Specified time point: blood from clinic visit 5 months post-surgery; TSC patient then seizure free. Only cases whose brain tissue showed the highest T cell transcript signatures were sequenced. Profiled with immunoSEQ multiplex PCR; TCRdb holds only in-frame clones, not every one. This sample yields around 340,000 clones, of which roughly 92% are seen a single time; around 5% belongs to the top ten. The germline gives CDR1 MNHEY, CDR2 SVGAGI. The CDR3 length is 16 residues. The V segment lost 4 bases and the J segment 4 bases; nucleotides outside the gene matches: 10. This chain uses TRBV6-5 with TRBJ2-5; the match to TRBD1 covers 9 bases. Sequences were derived from peripheral blood, sampled less than 6 months after surgery. The origin of this receptor is a boy younger than two with tuberous sclerosis and intractable seizures. The CDR3 here is CASSLYAGTGLETQYF. CDR3 DNA sequence: TGTGCCAGCAGTTTATACGCCGGGACAGGGTTAGAGACCCAGTACTTC.